This TCR beta chain came from a study of PD-L1 blockade in urothelial cancer. Study at large: Dosed intravenously at 1,200 mg every 3 weeks, atezolizumab was initiated by patients in the mid-2010s. Overall study results and limits: A lone FFPE tumor specimen represented each patient, and none was collected right before treatment.

Profiled with immunoSEQ multiplex PCR; TCRdb holds only in-frame clones, not every one. Of around 40,000 clones listed, approximately 34% are singletons. The CDR3 runs 15 residues. CDR1 and CDR2 (germline): GTSNPN, SVGIG (reference sequence). V was pared by 2 bases and J by 5 bases, with 8 bases of the junction left unmatched. This clone has only one observation. What it recognizes is unknown. V gene TRBV30 combines with J gene TRBJ2-2; 7 bases match TRBD1. This TCR came from a man in his 60s with urothelial cancer. The sequences come from tumor tissue, collected before atezolizumab (anti-PD-L1) treatment. CDR3 coding DNA: TGTGCCTGGAGTCGACCGACAGGGAAAACCGGGGAGCTGTTTTTT. This encodes CAWSRPTGKTGELFF.